Detailed here is one T cell receptor beta chain. Per germline, CDR1 SGHTA and CDR2 FQGNSA. CDR3 length: 15 residues. Losses at the gene ends were 5 bases for V and 3 bases for J; bases not matched to a gene: 4. The sample originates from a study of blood T cell repertoires in COVID-19. At the level of the study: Samples of COVID-19 (acute and convalescent) were obtained from the United States, Italy and Spain.

Data came from immunoSEQ multiplex PCR; TCRdb stores just in-frame clones and leaves some out. The profile shows approximately 300,000 clones, approximately 89% of them singletons. Source material: peripheral blood. The receptor comes from a young woman with COVID-19, enrolled during active disease. This rearrangement joins TRBV7-2 to TRBJ2-2; TRBD1 matches at 9 bases. In nucleotides, the CDR3 is TGTGCCAGCAGCCCCCGGACAGGGGACACCGGGGAGCTGTTTTTT. Translation: CASSPRTGDTGELFF. The full variable domain, rest sourced from reference TRBV7-2 and TRBJ2-2, is GAGVSQSPSNKVTEKGKDVELRCDPISGHTALYWYRQSLGQGLEFLIYFQGNSAPDKSGLPSDRFSAERTGGSVSTLTIQRTQQEDSAVYLCASSPRTGDTGELFFGEGSRLTVL.